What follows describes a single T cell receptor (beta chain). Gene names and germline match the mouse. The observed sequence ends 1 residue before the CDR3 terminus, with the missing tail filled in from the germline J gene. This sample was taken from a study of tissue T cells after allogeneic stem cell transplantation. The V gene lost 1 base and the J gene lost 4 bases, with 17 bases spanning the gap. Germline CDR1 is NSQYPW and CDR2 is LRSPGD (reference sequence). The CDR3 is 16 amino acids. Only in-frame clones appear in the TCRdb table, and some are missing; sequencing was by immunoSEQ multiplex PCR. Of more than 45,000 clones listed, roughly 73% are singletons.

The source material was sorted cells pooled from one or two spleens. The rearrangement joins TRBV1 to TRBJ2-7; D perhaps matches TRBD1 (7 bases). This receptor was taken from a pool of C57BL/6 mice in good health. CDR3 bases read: TGCACCTGCAGTGCAGCTCCCGGCAGGGGGGATTATGAACAGTAC. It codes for CTCSAAPGRGDYEQY. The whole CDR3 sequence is CTCSAAPGRGDYEQYF.